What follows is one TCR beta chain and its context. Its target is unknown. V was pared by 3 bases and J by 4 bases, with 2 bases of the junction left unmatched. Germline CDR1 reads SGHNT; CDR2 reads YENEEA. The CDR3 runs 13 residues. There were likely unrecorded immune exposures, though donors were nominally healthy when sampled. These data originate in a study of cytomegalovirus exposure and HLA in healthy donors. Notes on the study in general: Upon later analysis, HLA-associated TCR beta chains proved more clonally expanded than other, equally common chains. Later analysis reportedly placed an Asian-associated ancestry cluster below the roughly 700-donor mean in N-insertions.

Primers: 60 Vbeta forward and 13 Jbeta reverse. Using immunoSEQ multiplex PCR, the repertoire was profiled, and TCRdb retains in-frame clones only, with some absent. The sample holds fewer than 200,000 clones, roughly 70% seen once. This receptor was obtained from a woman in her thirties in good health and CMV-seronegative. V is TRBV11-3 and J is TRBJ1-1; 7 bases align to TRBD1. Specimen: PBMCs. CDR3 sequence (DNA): TGTGCCAGCAGCTTTCAGGGGGGCACTGAAGCTTTCTTT. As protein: CASSFQGGTEAFF.